This T cell receptor (beta chain) originates from a study of control samples from healthy donors and cancer patients. Only in-frame clones appear in the TCRdb table, and some are missing; sequencing was by immunoSEQ multiplex PCR. The sample has about 190,000 clones, 90% to 95% seen once; the top ten hold approximately 2%. Germline CDR1 is SGHTA and CDR2 is FQGNSA. CDR3 length: 16 residues. V was cut by 1 base and J by 4 bases, with 14 bases left in between. The rearrangement links TRBV7-2 to TRBJ2-1; possible D gene TRBD1, 8 bases. The TCR was taken from a man aged 25-45 years in good health. Sequenced: blood. The CDR3 loop is CASSLDRGGVYNEQFF. The CDR3 DNA reads TGTGCCAGCAGCTTAGACAGGGGGGGGGTTTACAATGAGCAGTTCTTC.